Below, one TCR beta chain is given with its context. Trimming cost V 2 bases and J 6 bases; bases outside gene matches: 9. The CDR3 has 15 amino acids. CDR1 SGDLS and CDR2 YYNGEE come from the germline V gene. With sequencing, the targeted depth ranged from 1 in 200,000 to 1 in 1 million T cells. Data came from immunoSEQ multiplex PCR; TCRdb stores just in-frame clones and leaves some out. The sample yields 330,000 or so clones, roughly 70% seen once. The sample belongs to a study of cytotoxic CD8 clonotypes in ibrutinib-treated CLL. Here the sequenced sample was PBMCs, taken after 36 months of ibrutinib treatment. This chain links TRBV9 with TRBJ1-2, with 8 bases identical to TRBD1. This sequence was found in a human donor with chronic lymphocytic leukemia. CDR3 sequence reads: CASSVRTGPENGYTF. The CDR3 DNA follows: TGTGCCAGCAGCGTGAGGACAGGGCCTGAGAATGGCTACACCTTC. The full variable domain, with the rest looked up from reference TRBV9 and TRBJ1-2, is DSGVTQTPKHLITATGQRVTLRCSPRSGDLSVYWYQQSLDQGLQFLIQYYNGEERAKGNILERFSAQQFPDLHSELNLSSLELGDSALYFCASSVRTGPENGYTFGSGTRLTVV.